One T cell receptor beta chain is described in this entry. This entry comes from a study of blood T cell repertoires in COVID-19. For the study at large: Samples taken during acute and convalescent COVID-19 were collected in the United States, Italy and Spain.

Membership in each cohort depended on participant-reported clinical history. The V segment lost 5 bases and the J segment 4 bases; nucleotides outside the gene matches: 5. The germline V gene encodes CDR1 LNHDA and CDR2 SQIVND (reference sequence). The CDR3 length is 14 residues. Sequencing used immunoSEQ multiplex PCR; TCRdb keeps in-frame clones, though not all of them. The repertoire holds fewer than 200,000 clones, with 81% as singletons. Specimen: PBMCs or T cells enriched from blood (not recorded which). This sequence was found in a woman aged 40 to 50 with acute COVID-19. V and J are TRBV19 and TRBJ1-5; 7 bases map to TRBD1. The CDR3 spells CASSGTVGNQPQHF. The CDR3 nucleotides are TGTGCCAGTAGTGGGACAGTCGGGAATCAGCCCCAGCATTTT. The full variable domain, completed using reference TRBV19 and TRBJ1-5, is DGGITQSPKYLFRKEGQNVTLSCEQNLNHDAMYWYRQDPGQGLRLIYYSQIVNDFQKGDIAEGYSVSREKKESFPLTVTSAQKNPTAFYLCASSGTVGNQPQHFGDGTRLSIL.